The 30 T cell receptor beta chains below were found in one sample sequenced in a study of Graves' ophthalmopathy and Graves' hyperthyroidism. Investigators amplified TCR beta CDR3 regions from RNA transcripts. The first round was an RT-PCR with HTBI primers, and the second round was a multiplex PCR. TCRdb independently ran MiXCR on the multiplex PCR reads; one entry per CDR3 protein. The table shows 200,000 to 250,000 distinct CDR3 sequences, with about 22% occurring only once. The specimen sequenced was peripheral blood. The receptors were sampled from a woman between 50 and 59 years old with Graves' ophthalmopathy.

This clonotype was seen at least ten times. V usage is TRBV12-5 and J usage is TRBJ2-5; 9 bases agree with TRBD1. V lost 3 bases and J lost 3; bases outside the gene matches: 11. The germline CDR1 and CDR2 sequences are LGHNT and FRNRAP. CDR3 size: 17 residues. CDR3 DNA: TGTGCTAGTGGTTTTTTTCCCGGGACAGGGTTTGAAGAGACCCAGTACTTC. It codes for CASGFFPGTGFEETQYF.

Many counts were recorded for this clonotype. The rearrangement uses TRBV28 and TRBJ1-1; possible D gene TRBD1, 5 bases. Germline CDR1 reads MDHEN; CDR2 reads SYDVKM. V dropped 2 bases and J dropped 11 bases, with 9 bases sitting between them. The CDR3 contains 11 residues. CDR3 nucleotide sequence: TGTGCCAGCAGTTTACGGGGGGGGGCTTTCTTT. Amino acid sequence: CASSLRGGAFF.

This clonotype was recorded at least ten times. The chain couples TRBV19 to TRBJ1-2; D ambiguous. V was clipped by 7 bases and J by 4 bases, with 19 bases between them. The CDR3 spans 15 residues. From germline, CDR1 is LNHDA and CDR2 SQIVND (reference sequence). CDR3 nucleotides: TGTGCCAGTACCGAGAGGGAGCGGGGAGGCTATGGCTACACCTTC. This translates into CASTERERGGYGYTF.

The chain uses TRBV2 and TRBJ1-5; 10 bases are shared with TRBD1. The germline CDR1 and CDR2 sequences are SNHLY and FYNNEI. The CDR3 loop spans 15 amino acids. The junction had 4 bases not matched to a gene; V was cut back by 6 bases and J by 2 bases. The CDR3 coding sequence is TGTGCCAGCAGGCCCGGGACAGGGGGCAATCAGCCCCAGCATTTT. It codes for CASRPGTGGNQPQHF.

This clonotype was seen a handful of times. The chain carries TRBV28 and TRBJ2-7; D remains ambiguous. Germline-derived CDR1 and CDR2 are MDHEN and SYDVKM. The CDR3 covers 11 residues. Trimming removed 11 bases at V and 2 bases at J, with 10 bases between. The CDR3 here is CACLGPYEQYF. In DNA, the CDR3 is TGTGCCTGCCTCGGGCCCTACGAGCAGTACTTC.

This clonotype was counted a few times. CDR3 residues: CASKGPTGELFF. Here the CDR3 DNA reads TGTGCCAGCAAAGGACCCACCGGGGAGCTGTTTTTT. The V call is TRBV6-2 or TRBV6-3, the J call TRBJ2-2; D unclear. Germline V lookup: CDR1 MNHEY, CDR2 SVGEGT. The CDR3 extends over 12 amino acids. Trimming left V 7 bases short and J 4 bases short, with 7 bases between.

This clonotype was recorded many times. The V and J genes are TRBV20-1 and TRBJ1-1; 7 positions agree with TRBD1. Germline trimming cut 2 bases from V and 3 bases from J; bases unmatched to any gene: 0. This CDR3 contains 12 residues. Germline loops: CDR1 DFQATT, CDR2 SNEGSKA (reference sequence). CDR3 sequence (DNA): TGCAGTGCTAGACAGGGGGACACTGAAGCTTTCTTT. This codes for CSARQGDTEAFF.

The V gene is TRBV5-1, the J gene TRBJ1-2; D is unresolved. The CDR3 has 13 residues. The ends were cut back, 4 bases at V and 8 bases at J, with 15 bases in the middle. Germline values: CDR1 SGHRS, CDR2 YFSETQ. The CDR3 sequence is CASSTDVQKGYTF. The CDR3 region has the DNA TGCGCCAGCAGCACGGACGTCCAGAAAGGCTACACCTTC. Together with reference TRBV5-1 and TRBJ1-2, the CDR3 gives the full variable domain: KAGVTQTPRYLIKTRGQQVTLSCSPISGHRSVSWYQQTPGQGLQFLFEYFSETQRNKGNFPGRFSGRQFSNSRSEMNVSTLELGDSALYLCASSTDVQKGYTFGSGTRLTVV.

Notes on this clonotype: This CDR3 is missing its conserved last phenylalanine or tryptophan, likely due to a read error. The chain couples TRBV7-2 to TRBJ2-2; the D gene is possibly TRBD2 (6 bases). CDR1 SGHTA and CDR2 FQGNSA come from the germline V gene. This CDR3 spans 15 amino acids. Trimming cost V 1 base and J 8 bases, with 14 bases left between them. CDR3 nucleotides: TGTGCCAGCAGCTTAGGGGGAGGAAGTACTGGGGAGCTGTTTTCT. Translated: CASSLGGGSTGELFS.

This clonotype showed up many times. CDR3 sequence: CASSEFQAGEQYF. The CDR3 nucleotides read TGTGCCAGCAGTGAGTTCCAGGCGGGCGAGCAGTACTTC. The chain recombines TRBV2 with TRBJ2-7; a possible D gene is TRBD2 (5 bases). V lost 3 bases, J lost 6 bases, and 12 bases lay in between. CDR3 length: 13 residues. The germline gives CDR1 SNHLY, CDR2 FYNNEI.

This chain connects TRBV6-1 to TRBJ2-7; D might be TRBD1 or TRBD2, each matching 6 bases. The CDR3 is made up of 13 amino acids. Germline V gene data show CDR1 as MNHNS and CDR2 as SASEGT. The ends were cut back, 6 bases at V and 3 bases at J, with 12 bases in the middle. The CDR3 DNA reads as TGTGCCAGCAGCACGAGGGGGGACTACGAGCAGTACTTC. The encoded protein is CASSTRGDYEQYF.

This clonotype was observed many times. V gene TRBV30 combines with J gene TRBJ2-2; TRBD2 agrees at 8 bases. The CDR3 is made up of 13 amino acids. The V gene's germline CDR1 is GTSNPN and CDR2 SVGIG (reference sequence). V shed 8 bases and J 5 bases; nucleotides not matched to a gene: 7. The DNA of the CDR3 is TGTGCCCGAGTGGCGGGAGGTACCGGGGAGCTGTTTTTT. Amino acid sequence: CARVAGGTGELFF.

This clonotype showed up many times. The chain uses TRBV5-1 and TRBJ1-1, with 7 bases identical to TRBD1. The J segment lost 4 bases and the V segment lost 4 bases, leaving 7 bases of the junction unmatched. Germline CDR1 and CDR2: SGHRS and YFSETQ. CDR3 size: 14 residues. The CDR3 DNA sequence: TGCGCCAGCAGCCTAAACAGGGGAGGCACTGAAGCTTTCTTT. It encodes CASSLNRGGTEAFF.

This clonotype was seen ten or more times. J is TRBJ2-7 and V is TRBV19; unclear D gene. From germline, CDR1 is LNHDA and CDR2 SQIVND (reference sequence). There are 13 residues in the CDR3. V lost 5 bases and J lost 6, with 14 bases in between. The CDR3 loop is CASSGKRFSEQYF. The CDR3 region has the DNA TGTGCCAGTAGTGGTAAGAGGTTCTCCGAGCAGTACTTC.

This clonotype was recorded many times. The chain carries TRBV15 and TRBJ2-7, with 8 bases aligning to TRBD2. Per germline, CDR1 LNHNV and CDR2 YYDKDF (reference sequence). The CDR3 has 17 amino acids. Trimming took 5 bases from V and 0 from J; bases not matched to a gene: 12. The CDR3 coding sequence is TGTGCCACCAGCCAATTACGGCTAGCGGGCTTCTCCTACGAGCAGTACTTC. It yields the protein CATSQLRLAGFSYEQYF.

In this sample, this clonotype turned up many times. The rearrangement links TRBV29-1 to TRBJ2-7; no firm D call. CDR1 is SQVTM, CDR2 ANQGSEA, per germline. Trimming cost V 2 bases and J 7 bases, with 9 bases left between them. This CDR3 contains 11 residues. The CDR3 sequence is CSVEWVREQYF. The CDR3 DNA sequence: TGCAGCGTTGAATGGGTCCGGGAGCAGTACTTC.

In its sample, this clonotype was seen many times. The chain combines TRBV2 with TRBJ2-7; TRBD1 aligns across 8 bases. Germline trimming cut 6 bases from V and 0 bases from J; bases unmatched to any gene: 4. Germline V gene data show CDR1 as SNHLY and CDR2 as FYNNEI. This CDR3 is 14 amino acids long. CDR3 sequence reads: CASRGDRISYEQYF. The CDR3 DNA reads as TGTGCCAGCAGGGGGGACAGGATCTCCTACGAGCAGTACTTC.

This chain uses TRBV5-1 with TRBJ2-2; perhaps TRBD2 as D (5 bases). In germline, CDR1 is SGHRS, CDR2 YFSETQ. The CDR3 covers 14 residues. V was cut by 3 bases and J by 4 bases, with 10 bases left in between. The CDR3, as DNA: TGCGCCAGCAGCTGGGAGAGCTCCACCGGGGAGCTGTTTTTT. Protein product: CASSWESSTGELFF.

In regard to this clonotype: A much larger clone is a single base away; this may be a read error. For the CDR3, the DNA is TGTGCCAGCAGTGGGGTCTACGAGCAGTACTTC. Its protein is CASSGVYEQYF. The gene calls are TRBV27 and TRBJ2-7, with D unclear. V lost 5 bases, J lost 3 bases, and 5 bases lay in between. The germline V gene has CDR1 MNHEY and CDR2 SMNVEV (reference sequence). This CDR3 contains 11 residues.

In this sample, this clonotype turned up once. The chain employs TRBV28 and TRBJ2-5; the D gene is possibly TRBD1 (5 bases). CDR3 length: 18 amino acids. Germline assignment: CDR1 MDHEN and CDR2 SYDVKM. The V end was cut by 3 bases, the J end by 3 bases, with 23 bases between. The CDR3 is CASSFRVLHRRTEETQYF. CDR3 nucleotides: TGTGCCAGCAGTTTTCGGGTTTTGCACAGGCGGACGGAAGAGACCCAGTACTTC.

CDR3 residues: CAWTGGRITGELFF. The DNA of the CDR3 is TGTGCCTGGACGGGGGGGAGGATCACCGGGGAGCTGTTTTTT. V is TRBV30 and J is TRBJ2-2, with TRBD2 identical over 8 bases. The trim removed 4 bases at V and 4 bases at J, leaving 5 bases unmatched. Germline V gene lookup returns CDR1 GTSNPN and CDR2 SVGIG (reference sequence). The CDR3 length is 14 residues.

This clonotype was recorded many times. The V call is TRBV20-1, the J call TRBJ1-1, with D possibly being TRBD1 (5 bases). V was pared by 6 bases and J by 3 bases, with 11 bases between. The CDR3 runs 12 residues. CDR1 and CDR2 (germline): DFQATT, SNEGSKA (reference sequence). The CDR3 spells CSALGPDTEAFF. CDR3 DNA sequence: TGCAGTGCCCTGGGACCGGACACTGAAGCTTTCTTT.

This clonotype was recorded at least ten times. The chain carries TRBV20-1 and TRBJ2-7, with a weak D call TRBD2 (6 bases). CDR3 length: 12 amino acids. V lost 3 bases to trimming and J lost 2 bases, with 8 bases between them. The germline V gene encodes CDR1 DFQATT and CDR2 SNEGSKA (reference sequence). The CDR3 nucleotides are TGCAGTGCTAGGCCGGGGGCCTACGAGCAGTACTTC. Translated, it gives CSARPGAYEQYF.

This clonotype was detected once. The chain links TRBV12-3 or TRBV12-4 to TRBJ1-5; 8 nucleotides align to TRBD1. Trimming took 3 bases from V and 5 from J; bases not matched to a gene: 9. This CDR3 is 16 amino acids long. The CDR3 loop is CASSFVGTGKDQPQHF. The CDR3 region has the DNA TGTGCCAGCAGTTTTGTCGGGACAGGCAAGGATCAGCCCCAGCATTTT.

This sequence joins TRBV12-3 or TRBV12-4 and TRBJ2-7; TRBD2 matches at 12 bases. CDR3 length: 15 amino acids. Trimming cost V 8 bases and J 2 bases; bases outside gene matches: 7. The CDR3 loop reads CASGTSGYFTYEQYF. DNA of the CDR3: TGTGCCAGCGGGACTAGCGGGTACTTTACCTACGAGCAGTACTTC.

The chain links TRBV6-5 to TRBJ1-1; D is undetermined. Between the trimmed V and J ends, which lost 0 bases and 4 bases, there was a span of 9 bases. The CDR3 has 14 amino acids. CDR1 is MNHEY, CDR2 SVGAGI, per germline. CDR3: CASSYSGVVTEAFF. The CDR3, as DNA: TGTGCCAGCAGTTACTCGGGAGTTGTCACTGAAGCTTTCTTT.

This clonotype was recorded at least ten times. The genes are TRBV11-3 and TRBJ2-2; D ambiguous. Trimming removed 5 bases from V and 1 base from J, with 11 bases in between. Germline V gene data show CDR1 as SGHNT and CDR2 as YENEEA. There are 15 residues in the CDR3. The CDR3 DNA reads as TGTGCCAGCAGCCAGGCCGAACAGAACACCGGGGAGCTGTTTTTT. This sequence encodes CASSQAEQNTGELFF.

The gene calls are TRBV20-1 and TRBJ1-2; TRBD1 is a possible D gene (6 bases). The length of the CDR3 is 14 residues. Germline V gene data show CDR1 as DFQATT and CDR2 as SNEGSKA (reference sequence). V lost 0 bases to trimming and J lost 7 bases, with 15 bases between them. The CDR3 spells CSARDPTGKGGYTF. The CDR3 nucleotides read TGCAGTGCTAGAGACCCTACAGGGAAGGGTGGCTACACCTTC.

This clonotype was counted ten times or more. The rearrangement links TRBV7-2 to TRBJ1-1; D may be TRBD1 (5 bases). CDR1 is SGHTA, CDR2 FQGNSA, per germline. V lost 1 base and J lost 3, with 12 bases in between. This CDR3 spans 15 amino acids. CDR3 coding DNA: TGTGCCAGCAGCTTAGGGGGGACCGGCGACACTGAAGCTTTCTTT. Protein product: CASSLGGTGDTEAFF.

This clonotype occurred a few times. V gene TRBV19 combines with J gene TRBJ1-1; D gene unclear. Trimming shortened V by 0 bases and J by 5 bases, and 7 bases separated the two germline ends. This CDR3 spans 13 amino acids. The germline V gene encodes CDR1 LNHDA and CDR2 SQIVND (reference sequence). The CDR3 nucleotides are TGTGCCAGTAGTATAGATGGGTGGACTGAAGCTTTCTTT. This codes for CASSIDGWTEAFF.